Listed below are T cell receptor beta chains from one sample, sequenced in a study of CD8 T cells in ankylosing spondylitis. One entry per CDR3 protein results from TCRdb running MiXCR on the 5' RACE reads. The repertoire has 150,000 to 200,000 distinct CDR3 sequences, around a tenth of them found once; the top ten carry just under 30%. Sequences were obtained from blood, either unsorted or a sorted T cell fraction (not recorded which). The receptors come from a male donor with ankylosing spondylitis or in good health (not recorded which). The CDR3 runs from the conserved cysteine through the conserved F or W. D genes are given only for firm matches.

J gene,V gene,D gene,CDR3 protein
TRBJ2-2,TRBV28,.,CASSFMRGYTGELFF
TRBJ2-7,TRBV15,.,CATSRTITYEQYF
TRBJ1-6,TRBV5-4,.,CASSLDSRTTKPLHF
TRBJ1-3,TRBV24-1,.,CATSDNSGNTIYF
TRBJ1-5,TRBV7-9,.,CASSFKGQPQHF
TRBJ1-2,TRBV15,.,CATSRDIGGYGYTF
TRBJ1-1,TRBV6-5,.,CASSYGSGSEAFF
TRBJ1-6,TRBV27,TRBD1,CASSRRIRDRGYSYNSPLHF
TRBJ2-6,TRBV5-1,.,CASSFTGSPYSGANVLTF
TRBJ1-3,TRBV6-1,TRBD1,CASSVTGVSGNTIYF
TRBJ2-5,TRBV29-1,.,CSVEIETQYF
TRBJ2-6,TRBV5-1,.,CASSVGRSSGANVLTF
TRBJ2-2,TRBV5-1,TRBD1,CASNLFGTGGTGELFF
TRBJ2-1,TRBV7-9,TRBD1,CATSGTGAGEQFF
TRBJ1-2,TRBV10-3,.,CAITGGSPSNYGYTF
TRBJ2-7,TRBV3-1,TRBD1,CASSPRQGAYEQYF
TRBJ2-1,TRBV3-1,TRBD2,CASSRGAGGGNEQFF
TRBJ1-6,TRBV20-1,TRBD1,CSAPGQGDNSPLHF
TRBJ2-7,TRBV5-1,.,CASSLKLTVQGRAYEQYF
TRBJ2-2,TRBV6-5,.,CASSYSFAGSTGELFF
TRBJ2-1,TRBV20-1,.,CSTLAGGSSYNEQFF
TRBJ1-1,TRBV11-2,TRBD1,CASSSSGGWTEAFF
TRBJ1-3,TRBV5-1,.,CASRGEGSGNTIYF
TRBJ1-2,TRBV24-1,.,CATTLFGGVYGYTF
TRBJ2-3,TRBV7-2,.,CASSLAARGTDTQYF
TRBJ1-4,TRBV30,.,CAWSVNRNEKLFF
TRBJ1-1,TRBV6-1,TRBD1,CASSDQGARDTEAFF
TRBJ2-3,TRBV20-1,TRBD2,CCANAGLAGGPINTQYF
TRBJ2-4,TRBV6-2/TRBV6-3,.,CASTDPGRSKNIQYF
TRBJ1-2,TRBV29-1,TRBD1,CSVEEGDRVNGYTF
TRBJ2-1,TRBV20-1,TRBD2,CSASYGLADGYNEQFF
TRBJ2-7,TRBV11-2,.,CASSFSQYPYEQYF
TRBJ2-1,TRBV20-1,TRBD2,CSARDLADSYNEQFF
TRBJ2-2,TRBV4-3,.,CASSQEIGLAGSGELFF
TRBJ2-2,TRBV5-1,.,CASSFGQGTPNTGELFF
TRBJ2-5,TRBV7-2,.,CASSSILIPNGQETQYF
TRBJ1-4,TRBV12-3/TRBV12-4,.,CASRLQGEKLFF
TRBJ1-1,TRBV4-2,.,CASSQDGGFGTSDTEAFF
TRBJ2-1,TRBV5-5,TRBD2,CASSWGLAGASAPEQFF
TRBJ2-7,TRBV4-1,.,CASSQEAAELRAYEQYF
TRBJ2-3,TRBV7-2,.,CASSLTAFGSTDTQYF
TRBJ2-1,TRBV4-2,TRBD2,CASSQEGGRASYNEQFF
TRBJ2-5,TRBV5-1,.,CASSLGSGKQETQYF
TRBJ1-2,TRBV18,TRBD1,CASSPPDWGQGSYGYTF
TRBJ2-1,TRBV12-3/TRBV12-4,.,CASSLIRGSYNEQFF
TRBJ1-4,TRBV20-1,.,CSAGRSPGATNEKLFF
TRBJ1-5,TRBV7-2,.,CASSPFNQPQHF
TRBJ2-3,TRBV9,.,CASSLRAGDTQYF
TRBJ1-1,TRBV9,.,CASSDRDTNTEAFF
TRBJ1-1,TRBV6-4,.,CASSFRDGDTEAFF
TRBJ2-4,TRBV20-1,TRBD2,CSARPLGLAGEGTKNIQYF
TRBJ2-1,TRBV7-9,TRBD1,CASSFRDRGDEQFF
TRBJ2-7,TRBV7-2,TRBD2,CASSLRASGLYEQYF
TRBJ2-7,TRBV7-2,.,CASSQDWDSYEQYF
TRBJ2-7,TRBV10-3,TRBD2,CAISESGELAGGYEQYF